The 21 T cell receptor beta chains presented below share a single source sample, sequenced in a study of T cell changes during pregnancy in multiple sclerosis (dated by TCRdb to the late 2010s). Receptor amplification or capture employed the immunoSEQ multiplex PCR assay. TCRdb took this table from immuneACCESS and kept in-frame rearrangements with V and J called. Such tables lack part of the clones; where checked against another copy, unresolved V genes explain under half of the gap, and the rest is unexplained. The sample yields about 31,000 clones; about nine tenths were counted once. The ten largest account for approximately 6.6% of the sample. The sequencing used CD8+ T cells from peripheral blood mononuclear cells, collected in the second trimester of pregnancy. These receptor sequences come from a female donor with multiple sclerosis, enrolled in a pregnancy study.

The rearrangement uses TRBV29-1 and TRBJ1-1; 8 bases are a match to TRBD1. V was clipped by 4 bases and J by 3 bases; unmatched bases: 10. CDR1 and CDR2 (germline): SQVTM, ANQGSEA. CDR3 length equals 15 residues. CDR3 DNA sequence: TGCAGCGTTGTCCGCGGAGGACAGGGCGACACTGAAGCTTTCTTT. It translates to CSVVRGGQGDTEAFF. The full variable domain, rest sourced from reference TRBV29-1 and TRBJ1-1, is SAVISQKPSRDICQRGTSLTIQCQVDSQVTMMFWYRQQPGQSLTLIATANQGSEATYESGFVIDKFPISRPNLTFSTLTVSNMSPEDSSIYLCSVVRGGQGDTEAFFGQGTRLTVV.

This chain uses TRBV15 with TRBJ1-2; D uncertain. The CDR3 contains 17 residues. From germline, CDR1 is LNHNV and CDR2 YYDKDF (reference sequence). V lost 0 bases and J 2 bases, leaving 16 bases between the germline ends. The CDR3, as DNA: TGTGCCACCAGCAGAGATCTCCCCCTTAAGCCCAACTATGGCTACACCTTC. It encodes CATSRDLPLKPNYGYTF. The whole variable domain, filled in from reference TRBV15 and TRBJ1-2, reads DAMVIQNPRYQVTQFGKPVTLSCSQTLNHNVMYWYQQKSSQAPKLLFHYYDKDFNNEADTPDNFQSRRPNTSFCFLDIRSPGLGDTAMYLCATSRDLPLKPNYGYTFGSGTRLTVV.

This chain uses TRBV5-6 with TRBJ2-7; the D gene is possibly TRBD2 (6 bases). CDR1 is SGHDT, CDR2 YYEEEE, per germline. The CDR3 is 14 residues long. V dropped 1 base and J dropped 3 bases, with 11 bases sitting between them. CDR3 sequence reads: CASSLRGISYEQYF. The CDR3 DNA is TGTGCCAGCAGCTTGCGCGGGATTAGCTACGAGCAGTACTTC. Looking up the rest from reference TRBV5-6 and TRBJ2-7 gives the full variable domain: DAGVTQSPTHLIKTRGQQVTLRCSPKSGHDTVSWYQQALGQGPQFIFQYYEEEERQRGNFPDRFSGHQFPNYSSELNVNALLLGDSALYLCASSLRGISYEQYFGPGTRLTVT.

J is TRBJ1-4 and V is TRBV27, with TRBD1 as a possible D gene (5 bases). The CDR3 consists of 15 residues. Deletions cut 7 bases from V and 3 bases from J, with 15 bases between. CDR1 MNHEY and CDR2 SMNVEV come from the germline V gene (reference sequence). The CDR3 here is CASKIGGYANEKLFF. In DNA form, the CDR3 reads TGTGCCAGCAAAATCGGGGGGTATGCTAATGAAAAACTGTTTTTT. The full variable domain, rest sourced from reference TRBV27 and TRBJ1-4, is EAQVTQNPRYLITVTGKKLTVTCSQNMNHEYMSWYRQDPGLGLRQIYYSMNVEVTDKGDVPEGYKVSRKEKRNFPLILESPSPNQTSLYFCASKIGGYANEKLFFGSGTQLSVL.

The rearrangement uses TRBV4-1 and TRBJ2-3; maybe TRBD2 (6 bases). In germline, CDR1 is MGHRA, CDR2 YSYEKL. The V end was cut by 4 bases, the J end by 4 bases, with 12 bases between. The CDR3 is made up of 14 amino acids. The DNA for the CDR3 is TGCGCCAGCAGCCTTTTAGCGGTGTCAGATACGCAGTATTTT. It codes for CASSLLAVSDTQYF.

The chain couples TRBV5-6 to TRBJ2-1; D unresolved. V was clipped by 3 bases and J by 8 bases, with 12 bases between them. The CDR3 sequence is 13 residues long. CDR1 SGHDT and CDR2 YYEEEE come from the germline V gene. This chain's CDR3 is CASSWAELDEQFF. DNA for the CDR3: TGTGCCAGCAGCTGGGCAGAGCTTGATGAGCAGTTCTTC. Supplemented by reference TRBV5-6 and TRBJ2-1, the full variable domain reads DAGVTQSPTHLIKTRGQQVTLRCSPKSGHDTVSWYQQALGQGPQFIFQYYEEEERQRGNFPDRFSGHQFPNYSSELNVNALLLGDSALYLCASSWAELDEQFFGPGTRLTVL.

The CDR3 DNA follows: TGTGCCAGCAGCTGGTCACCGGGTCGTAGCGGGAGCACAGATACGCAGTATTTT. The encoded protein is CASSWSPGRSGSTDTQYF. V usage is TRBV7-3 and J usage is TRBJ2-3; 7 nucleotides agree with TRBD2. Per the germline V gene, CDR1 is SGHTA and CDR2 is FQGTGA. The CDR3 length is 18 residues. Trimming removed 4 bases from V and 0 bases from J; junction bases left unmatched: 13.

The chain carries TRBV28 and TRBJ2-1; 9 bases match TRBD1. V gave up 2 bases and J gave up 9 bases; unmatched junction bases: 8. The CDR3 totals 15 residues. The germline CDR1 and CDR2 sequences are MDHEN and SYDVKM. This chain's CDR3 is CASSLGDREYGEQFF. The CDR3 DNA reads as TGTGCCAGCAGTTTAGGGGACAGGGAATACGGTGAGCAGTTCTTC.

This chain uses TRBV7-2 with TRBJ2-3, with a tentative D call TRBD2 (6 bases). Germline CDR1 and CDR2: SGHTA and FQGNSA. The CDR3 covers 14 residues. Trimming stripped 3 bases from V and 2 bases from J, with 9 bases between. This CDR3 is CASSLLAATDTQYF. The DNA of the CDR3 is TGTGCCAGCAGCTTGTTAGCGGCCACAGATACGCAGTATTTT. Combining the CDR3 with reference TRBV7-2 and TRBJ2-3 gives the whole variable domain GAGVSQSPSNKVTEKGKDVELRCDPISGHTALYWYRQSLGQGLEFLIYFQGNSAPDKSGLPSDRFSAERTGGSVSTLTIQRTQQEDSAVYLCASSLLAATDTQYFGPGTRLTVL.

This clone has just a few counts. The same CDR3 also results from other DNA sequences found in this sample. This chain joins TRBV13 and TRBJ2-2; 8 bases are a match to TRBD2. CDR1 PRHDT and CDR2 FYEKMQ come from the germline V gene (reference sequence). The CDR3 has 15 amino acids. Trimming at V came to 4 bases and at J to 7 bases, leaving 8 bases not matched to a gene. The CDR3 DNA is TGTGCCAGCAGCTCCCAAGCGGGAGTGTTCGGGGAGCTGTTTTTT. It codes for CASSSQAGVFGELFF.

This CDR3 is CASSRDRGITEAFF. Here the CDR3 DNA reads TGTGCCAGTTCCCGGGACAGGGGAATAACTGAAGCTTTCTTT. V gene TRBV19 combines with J gene TRBJ1-1; 10 bases line up with TRBD1. Germline V gene lookup returns CDR1 LNHDA and CDR2 SQIVND (reference sequence). The CDR3 length is 14 residues. The junction had 8 bases not matched to a gene; V was cut back by 8 bases and J by 5 bases.

The rearrangement links TRBV27 to TRBJ2-1, with TRBD2 matching over 7 bases. Germline V gene lookup returns CDR1 MNHEY and CDR2 SMNVEV (reference sequence). Trimming at V came to 8 bases and at J to 12 bases, leaving 22 bases not matched to a gene. This CDR3 region has 16 residues. The CDR3 is CASDPGGSIIPTGQFF. The DNA for the CDR3 is TGTGCCAGCGACCCGGGAGGCTCAATAATCCCCACCGGGCAGTTCTTC.

The rearrangement uses TRBV6-5 and TRBJ1-2; tentatively, D is TRBD1 (5 bases). CDR1 MNHEY and CDR2 SVGAGI come from the germline V gene. The CDR3 extends over 15 amino acids. Trimming left V 6 bases short and J 4 bases short, with 18 bases between. CDR3 amino acids: CASSQVSWGLYGYTF. The CDR3 DNA reads as TGTGCCAGCAGCCAAGTTTCCTGGGGCCTCTATGGCTACACCTTC.

The chain combines TRBV6-4 with TRBJ2-2; the match to TRBD1 covers 12 bases. The ends lost 0 bases at V and 4 bases at J; junction bases unmatched: 0. Germline CDR1 is MRHNA and CDR2 is SNTAGT. The CDR3 loop spans 16 amino acids. The CDR3 DNA is TGTGCCAGCAGTGACTCGGGACAGGGGGCCACCGGGGAGCTGTTTTTT. As protein: CASSDSGQGATGELFF.

V usage is TRBV28 and J usage is TRBJ2-5; weak D call: TRBD2 (6 bases). The CDR3 spans 14 residues. The V gene's germline CDR1 is MDHEN and CDR2 SYDVKM. The V and J ends lost 8 bases and 2 bases respectively, with 15 bases between them. CDR3 bases: TGTGCCAGCCATTTGGGGGGAACGCAAGAGACCCAGTACTTC. This translates into CASHLGGTQETQYF.

This clone was observed a few times. The chain couples TRBV6-5 to TRBJ2-5; 13 nucleotides line up with TRBD2. The germline CDR1 and CDR2 sequences are MNHEY and SVGAGI. J was trimmed by 9 bases and V by 2 bases; bases with no gene match: 3. This CDR3 spans 14 amino acids. The CDR3 region has the DNA TGTGCCAGCAGTTACGGACTAGCGGGGGAGGCCCAGTACTTC. Translation: CASSYGLAGEAQYF.

The chain couples TRBV10-3 to TRBJ2-7, with 7 positions matching TRBD1. V lost 0 bases and J lost 3; bases outside the gene matches: 5. Looked up from germline, CDR1 is ENHRY and CDR2 is SYGVKD. This CDR3 comprises 15 residues. The CDR3 here is CAISESGAGGYEQYF. CDR3 sequence (DNA): TGTGCCATCAGTGAGTCGGGGGCAGGGGGCTACGAGCAGTACTTC.

This clone showed up just once. The chain couples TRBV15 to TRBJ2-2, with D maybe TRBD2 (6 bases). V was clipped by 4 bases and J by 5 bases, with 23 bases between them. Germline V gene data show CDR1 as LNHNV and CDR2 as YYDKDF (reference sequence). CDR3 size: 18 residues. CDR3 residues: CATSTTGIGLARTGELFF. CDR3 nucleotide sequence: TGTGCCACCAGCACAACGGGGATCGGGCTAGCGAGAACCGGGGAGCTGTTTTTT.

This sequence joins TRBV6-1 and TRBJ2-7, with 14 bases lining up with TRBD2. CDR3 length: 15 residues. Germline CDR1 MNHNS, CDR2 SASEGT. The J segment lost 4 bases and the V segment lost 3 bases, leaving 2 bases of the junction unmatched. The CDR3 spells CASSEGLAGVYEQYF. Written as DNA, the CDR3 is TGTGCCAGCAGTGAGGGACTAGCGGGAGTATACGAGCAGTACTTC.

The gene calls are TRBV19 and TRBJ2-3; the match to TRBD2 covers 14 bases. The CDR3 has 19 amino acids. Germline values: CDR1 LNHDA, CDR2 SQIVND (reference sequence). The trim removed 6 bases at V and 6 bases at J, leaving 17 bases unmatched. The CDR3 DNA sequence: TGTGCCAGTAGCGACGCCGGGACTAGCGGGAGACCGTACCCGGATACGCAGTATTTT. It is translated as CASSDAGTSGRPYPDTQYF.

This rearrangement joins TRBV4-2 to TRBJ2-1, with 7 nucleotides matching TRBD2. V dropped 2 bases and J dropped 6; count of bases not matched to a gene: 16. This CDR3 spans 18 amino acids. Germline CDR1 and CDR2: LGHNA and YNFKEQ. CDR3 DNA: TGTGCCAGCAGCCAAACCACTAGCGCCGGCACATCTCCCAATGAGCAGTTCTTC. Translated: CASSQTTSAGTSPNEQFF.